A selection of T cell receptor beta chains follows, all from one sample in a study of blood T cell repertoires in COVID-19. Profiling relied on immunoSEQ multiplex PCR, and the TCRdb table lists in-frame clones only, not all of them. This table holds 20,000 to 30,000 clones, roughly 87% found once. Sequencing used peripheral blood. The receptors come from a man aged 65 to 79 with acute or convalescent COVID-19. The CDR3 runs from the conserved cysteine through the conserved F or W. A D gene is named only where the DNA matches it firmly. Only some rows state a clone size, as once, few, many or a class for expanded clones.

>TRBV11-2|-|TRBJ2-1|TRBD1
TGTGCCAGCAGCTCGCACAGGGGGACCCCCCATGAGCAGTTCTTC
CASSSHRGTPHEQFF
>TRBV7-9|-|TRBJ1-6|-
TGTGCCAGCAGCTTCGGTGATCTTAATTCACCCCTCCACTTT
CASSFGDLNSPLHF
>TRBV29-1|-|TRBJ2-1|TRBD2
TGCAGCGCTATTTCTAGCGGGAGTGGTAATGAGCAGTTCTTC
CSAISSGSGNEQFF
>TRBV10-1|-|TRBJ2-6|-
TGCGCCAGCAGCTCCGGGACAACAAGCTCTGGGGCCAACGTCCTGACTTTC
CASSSGTTSSGANVLTF
>TRBV19|-|TRBJ2-7|-
TGTGCCAGTAGTAAACAGGGATTCCCCTACGAGCAGTACTTC
CASSKQGFPYEQYF
>TRBV3-1/TRBV3-2|-|TRBJ2-7|TRBD1
TGTGCCAGCAGCCAACCGCAGGGGGCGCGGGAGCAGTACTTC
CASSQPQGAREQYF
>TRBV27|-|TRBJ2-2|TRBD1
TGTGCCAGCAGCGGACAGGGGGACGGGGAGCTGTTTTTT
CASSGQGDGELFF
>TRBV20-1|-|TRBJ1-2|TRBD1
TGCAGTGCTAGTGACAGGGTTGGCTATGGCTACACCTTC
CSASDRVGYGYTF
>TRBV5-6|-|TRBJ2-2|TRBD2
TGTGCCAGCAGCTTGATAGCGCGGGGGACCGGGGAGCTGTTTTTT
CASSLIARGTGELFF
>TRBV29-1|-|TRBJ1-1|TRBD1
TGCAGCGTTCTGAGGATGGGACAGGGTACTGAAGCTTTCTTT
CSVLRMGQGTEAFF
>TRBV29-1|-|TRBJ2-5|-
TGCAGCGTTAGACGGGGGAGGCCGGAGACCCAGTACTTC
CSVRRGRPETQYF
>TRBV6-5|-|TRBJ2-3|-
TGTGCCAGCAGCGGACTTTCCACAGATACGCAGTATTTT
CASSGLSTDTQYF
>TRBV5-1|-|TRBJ1-2|-
TGCGCCAGCAGCTTGGAGGGGCCAGCCCCGGTGAATGGCTACACCTTC
CASSLEGPAPVNGYTF
>TRBV18|-|TRBJ1-5|TRBD1
TGTGCCAGCTCGGAACAGGGGAGAGAGCAGCCCCAGCATTTT
CASSEQGREQPQHF
>TRBV2|-|TRBJ2-5|-
TGTGCCAGCAAGAGGGGACTTGGGGAGACCCAGTACTTC
CASKRGLGETQYF
>TRBV5-1|few|TRBJ2-7|TRBD1
TGCGCCAGCAGCCAGGGGGACTACGAGCAGTACTTC
CASSQGDYEQYF
>TRBV9|-|TRBJ2-3|TRBD2
TGTGCCAGCAGCGTAGGTTCTCTAGCGGGAGATACGCAGTATTTT
CASSVGSLAGDTQYF
>TRBV2|-|TRBJ2-4|-
TGCGCCAGCAGTGACTTCGGGCTAGCCCAAAACATTCAGTACTTC
CASSDFGLAQNIQYF
>TRBV27|-|TRBJ2-1|TRBD2
TGTGCCAGCCAGGGACTAGCGTACAATGAGCAGTTCTTC
CASQGLAYNEQFF
>TRBV29-1|-|TRBJ1-2|-
TGCAGCGCCCCACAGATTTTTAACTATGGCTACACCTTC
CSAPQIFNYGYTF
>TRBV7-2|-|TRBJ1-4|TRBD1
TGTGCCAGCGCCACTCAACAGGGGCTGGGGGAAAAACTGTTTTTT
CASATQQGLGEKLFF
>TRBV28|-|TRBJ2-1|-
TGTGCCAGCACCTTCGCGGGGACTGAGCAGTTCTTC
CASTFAGTEQFF
>TRBV18|-|TRBJ1-4|-
TGTGCCAGCTCACTCGACAGTGGGGGGACTCTGTTTTTT
CASSLDSGGTLFF
>TRBV7-3|-|TRBJ2-1|TRBD2
TGTGCCAGCAGCTCCCCTAGCGGGAACAATGAGCAGTTCTTC
CASSSPSGNNEQFF
>TRBV28|-|TRBJ2-7|-
TGTGCCAGCAGCAAGGACAGTCGTTTCGGCTACGAGCAGTACTTC
CASSKDSRFGYEQYF
>TRBV6-5|-|TRBJ1-4|-
TGTGCCAGCAGACACCCTGGTCGAGAAAAACTGTTTTTT
CASRHPGREKLFF
>TRBV7-2|-|TRBJ2-1|-
TGTGCCAGCAGCTTAGCCCTAGCGGGACAGGATGAGCAGTTCTTC
CASSLALAGQDEQFF
>TRBV5-4|-|TRBJ2-7|-
TGTGCCAGCAGCCCAGCTTGGACAGCAGACTACGAGCAGTACTTC
CASSPAWTADYEQYF
>TRBV28|-|TRBJ1-4|TRBD1
TGTGCCAGCTGGGGGGGTGGGACAGGGAATGAAAAACTGTTTTTT
CASWGGGTGNEKLFF
>TRBV7-2|-|TRBJ2-3|-
TGTGCCAGCAACCCAGGGCTAACAGATACGCAGTATTTT
CASNPGLTDTQYF
>TRBV15|-|TRBJ2-2|-
TGTGCCACCAGCAGATCTTGGACTTCTACCGGGGAGCTGTTTTTT
CATSRSWTSTGELFF
>TRBV5-6|-|TRBJ2-7|TRBD1
TGTGCCAGCAGCTTCGGGACAGTCACCTACGAGCAGTACTTC
CASSFGTVTYEQYF
>TRBV5-1|-|TRBJ2-7|-
TGCGCCAGCAGCCCGAAGGACAGCAGCTCCTACGAGCAGTACTTC
CASSPKDSSSYEQYF
>TRBV10-3|-|TRBJ2-3|TRBD2
TGTGCCATCAGTGTGGGGACTAGCGGGGGTGATACGCAGTATTTT
CAISVGTSGGDTQYF
>TRBV19|-|TRBJ1-1|TRBD1
TGTGCCAGTAGCCTAAGGTTGACAGGGGTCACTGAAGCTTTCTTT
CASSLRLTGVTEAFF
>TRBV11-3|few|TRBJ2-3|TRBD2
TGTGCCAGCAGCTCTAGCGGGAGGTACACAGATACGCAGTATTTT
CASSSSGRYTDTQYF
>TRBV13|-|TRBJ2-7|TRBD2
TGTGCCAGCAGCCCACCCGAGCGGGAGGGGGAAGGGGAGCAGTACTTC
CASSPPEREGEGEQYF
>TRBV23-1|-|TRBJ2-7|TRBD1
TGCGCCAAACGGGACAGAGCCTACGAGCAGTACTTC
CAKRDRAYEQYF
>TRBV19|-|TRBJ2-3|TRBD2
TGTGCCAGTACAACTAGCGGGACGGAGATAGATACGCAGTATTTT
CASTTSGTEIDTQYF
>TRBV19|medium-sized|TRBJ2-1|-
TGTGCCAGTAGTATAGGGGTCCTAGAGCACAATGAGCAGTTCTTC
CASSIGVLEHNEQFF
>TRBV29-1|-|TRBJ2-1|TRBD2
TGCAGCGGGGGGGGAGCGGGCCGCCTCAATGAGCAGTTCTTC
CSGGGAGRLNEQFF
>TRBV3-1/TRBV3-2|-|TRBJ2-1|TRBD2
TGTGCCAGCAGCCAGGTAACTAGCGGGTCATCCTACAATGAGCAGTTCTTC
CASSQVTSGSSYNEQFF